This T cell receptor beta chain was captured in a study of CD8 T cells in ankylosing spondylitis. This clonotype was observed many times. No antigen is known for it. Findings of the study overall: Past research had described some motif variants in reactive arthritis synovial fluid and blood. According to the report, clones linked to the disease were significantly enriched in matched synovial fluid samples taken from ankylosing spondylitis patients.

The CDR3 loop spans 15 amino acids. Trimming left V 1 base short and J 1 base short, with 10 bases between. Looked up from germline, CDR1 is KGHSH and CDR2 is LQKENI. TCRdb recomputed calls from the 5' RACE reads with MiXCR, one row per CDR3 protein. The sample lists 200,000 to 300,000 distinct CDR3 sequences, 10% to 13% occurring once. V usage is TRBV18 and J usage is TRBJ1-2; a possible D gene is TRBD1 (5 bases). Source material: blood, either unsorted or a sorted T cell fraction (not recorded which). The clonotype was recovered from a male donor with ankylosing spondylitis or in good health (not recorded which). CDR3 sequence: CASSPRVGDNYGYTF. CDR3 bases: TGTGCCAGCTCACCACGAGTGGGGGATAACTATGGCTACACCTTC.